This TCR beta chain was captured by sequencing in a study of blood T cells in healthy people across ages. The CDR3 covers 16 residues. Germline-derived CDR1 and CDR2 are SGHRS and YFSETQ. This clonotype turned up a few times. A second PCR of roughly 7 to 11 cycles used a sample-barcoded 5' primer and a J-beta primer mix. TCRdb re-called the 5' RACE reads with MiXCR, one entry per CDR3 protein. The sample has nearly 800,000 distinct CDR3 sequences, around a quarter seen once. These data also featured in a second study, about T cells of mothers and their children.

The sequence was collected from a boy younger than 18 in good health. The sequenced sample consisted of blood. V usage is TRBV5-1 and J usage is TRBJ2-5, with D perhaps matching TRBD2 (6 bases). Matching the DNA end better, TRBJ2-1 makes the J call doubtful. The CDR3 sequence is CASSLAGGGTLNEQFF. The CDR3 DNA is TGCGCCAGCAGCTTGGCCGGTGGCGGGACTCTGAATGAGCAGTTCTTC.